This T cell receptor (beta chain) was captured in a study of blood T cell repertoires in COVID-19. Study background: Whether acute or convalescent, the COVID-19 samples came from the United States, Italy and Spain.

Sequenced by immunoSEQ multiplex PCR; TCRdb stores in-frame clones only, minus some. The sample holds about 95,000 clones, roughly nine tenths seen once. Trimming removed 1 base at V and 13 bases at J, with 12 bases between. Germline lookup yields CDR1 SGHDT and CDR2 YYEEEE. This CDR3 region has 13 residues. The sample consisted of peripheral blood. The chain carries TRBV5-6 and TRBJ1-6; unclear D gene. This receptor was identified in a man aged 60 to 75 with COVID-19, enrolled during active disease. CDR3 sequence reads: CASSLPGKTPLHF. The CDR3 DNA reads as TGTGCCAGCAGCTTGCCAGGCAAGACGCCCCTCCACTTT.